This T cell receptor (beta chain) was sequenced for a study of blood T cell repertoires in COVID-19. TCRdb's copy holds only in-frame clones and misses some; the assay was immunoSEQ multiplex PCR. The repertoire includes around 210,000 clones, about 82% of them detected once, and approximately 5.1% sits in the top ten. In germline, CDR1 is SGHDN, CDR2 FVKESK. The CDR3 is 19 amino acids. V shed 0 bases and J 0 bases; nucleotides not matched to a gene: 11. The sequenced sample was peripheral blood. The chain uses TRBV14 and TRBJ2-1; TRBD2 matches at 7 bases. This TCR was recovered from a man aged 45-60 years with COVID-19, enrolled during active disease. The CDR3 DNA follows: TGTGCCAGCAGCCAAGATCGCCCGGGGGGACCCTTCTCCTACAATGAGCAGTTCTTC. Translating gives CASSQDRPGGPFSYNEQFF.